What follows describes a single TCR beta chain. Its antigen remains unknown. This record comes from a study of CD8 T cells in Susac syndrome. CD8+ and CD4+ T cells taken from blood had their TCR beta sequenced. It was negative isolation that provided the CD8+ and CD4+ T cells, whereas TEMRA cells were enriched by FACS. V was pared by 3 bases and J by 3 bases, with 15 bases between. CDR1 and CDR2 from the germline V gene are MNHEY and SMNVEV (reference sequence). This CDR3 is 15 amino acids long. Study results and limitations: That the number of individuals in its TCR sequencing and HLA analysis was relatively small was acknowledged by the study.

An amount of RNA that ranged from roughly 0.5 to 1 ug was reverse transcribed with random hexamers. Coverage of TCR beta CDR3 amplification by immunoSEQ multiplex PCR extended to 54 Vbeta and 13 Jbeta. Each CDR3 protein gets one entry after TCRdb re-called the immunoSEQ multiplex PCR reads with MiXCR. The data show 250,000 to 300,000 distinct CDR3 sequences, roughly 85% seen once. The chain recombines TRBV27 with TRBJ2-7; D may be TRBD1 (6 bases). The clonotype originates from a human donor with multiple sclerosis. Specimen: CD8+ T cells from PBMCs. The chain's CDR3 is CASSLYHDRIYEQYF. In DNA form, the CDR3 reads TGTGCCAGCAGTTTGTACCACGACAGGATCTACGAGCAGTACTTC.